This paragraph reports one T cell receptor beta chain. Its antigen is currently unknown. This entry is derived from a study of cytomegalovirus exposure and HLA in healthy donors. Looking at the study overall: Most donors, roughly 82% of some 400 genotyped, fell in the Caucasian-associated ancestry cluster. Study outcomes and limitations: CMV serostatus was the only immune exposure information that was available. Previous analysis showed most TCR beta V segments were productive about 87% or about 30% of the time.

The PCR ran on 60 Vbeta and 13 Jbeta primers. Assay used: immunoSEQ multiplex PCR; TCRdb lists only in-frame clones, some missing. The profile covers approximately 93,000 clones, with roughly four fifths appearing a single time and 3% to 4% taken by the ten largest. The CDR3 length is 14 residues. The germline CDR1 and CDR2 sequences are MNHNS and SASEGT. V was cut by 7 bases and J by 5 bases, with 17 bases left in between. This receptor was identified in a man between 45 and 60 years old in good health and CMV-seronegative. The chain joins TRBV6-1 to TRBJ2-5; tentative D call: TRBD1 (6 bases). Sample: PBMCs. The CDR3 here is CASNEITGYETQYF. CDR3 in DNA: TGTGCCAGCAACGAAATAACAGGGTACGAGACCCAGTACTTC.